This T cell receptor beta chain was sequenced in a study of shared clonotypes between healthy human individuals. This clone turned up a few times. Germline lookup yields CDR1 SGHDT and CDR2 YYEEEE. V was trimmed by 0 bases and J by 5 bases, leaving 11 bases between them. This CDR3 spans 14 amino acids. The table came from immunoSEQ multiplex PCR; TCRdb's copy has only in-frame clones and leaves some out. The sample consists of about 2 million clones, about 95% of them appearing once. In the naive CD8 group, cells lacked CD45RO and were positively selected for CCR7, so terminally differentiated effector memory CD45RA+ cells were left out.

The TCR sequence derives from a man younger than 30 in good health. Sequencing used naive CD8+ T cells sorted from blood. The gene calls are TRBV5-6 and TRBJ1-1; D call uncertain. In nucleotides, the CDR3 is TGTGCCAGCAGCTTGGCTGGCGCAGGAACTGAAGCTTTCTTT. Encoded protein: CASSLAGAGTEAFF.